Listed below are T cell receptor beta chains from one sample, sequenced in a study of cytomegalovirus exposure and HLA in healthy donors. Here immunoSEQ multiplex PCR was the method, and the copy in TCRdb shows in-frame clones only, minus some. In the table there are approximately 100,000 clones, 50% to 65% of which are singletons. Input material: PBMCs. The receptors originated from a man in his thirties or forties in good health and CMV-seropositive. Both conserved end residues are part of each CDR3. A D gene is named only where the DNA matches it firmly. Only some rows state a clone size, as once, few, many or a class for expanded clones.

j_call: TRBJ2-1; d_call: TRBD2; v_call: TRBV2; clone_size: -; cdr3_nt: TGTGCCAGCAGTGTGGGGGGGGGTTTTGAGCAGTTCTTC; cdr3_aa: CASSVGGGFEQFF
j_call: TRBJ2-7; d_call: TRBD1; v_call: TRBV6-1; clone_size: once; cdr3_nt: TGTGCCAGCAGCGCCCGGGACAGGGTATCTTACGAGCAGTACTTC; cdr3_aa: CASSARDRVSYEQYF
j_call: TRBJ2-4; d_call: -; v_call: TRBV29-1; clone_size: -; cdr3_nt: TGCAGCGTCTCCGCAGGGGCTGTGGCCAAAAACATTCAGTACTTC; cdr3_aa: CSVSAGAVAKNIQYF
j_call: TRBJ2-3; d_call: TRBD2; v_call: TRBV14; clone_size: -; cdr3_nt: TGTGCCAGCAGCCACGGACTAGCGGGGTATACTAGCACAGATACGCAGTATTTT; cdr3_aa: CASSHGLAGYTSTDTQYF
j_call: TRBJ2-7; d_call: TRBD1; v_call: TRBV5-1; clone_size: -; cdr3_nt: TGCGCCAGCAGGGGACAGGGTATGAGCTACGAGCGGTACTTC; cdr3_aa: CASRGQGMSYERYF
j_call: TRBJ1-2; d_call: -; v_call: TRBV4-1; clone_size: -; cdr3_nt: TGCGCCAGCAGCCAAGATCCGGGTTCCTATGGCTACACCTTC; cdr3_aa: CASSQDPGSYGYTF
j_call: TRBJ1-1; d_call: TRBD1; v_call: TRBV11-2; clone_size: -; cdr3_nt: TGTGCCAGCAGGTCTCCCGGGACAGGGGACGAAGCTTTCTTT; cdr3_aa: CASRSPGTGDEAFF
j_call: TRBJ2-7; d_call: TRBD1; v_call: TRBV6-5; clone_size: -; cdr3_nt: TGTGCCAGCAGTTACCTGGGACAGGGAGCCTACGAGCAGTACTTC; cdr3_aa: CASSYLGQGAYEQYF
j_call: TRBJ1-1; d_call: -; v_call: TRBV5-1; clone_size: -; cdr3_nt: TGCGCCAGCAGCTTTGACAGATTGGGGACTGAAGCTTTCTTT; cdr3_aa: CASSFDRLGTEAFF
j_call: TRBJ2-2; d_call: TRBD1; v_call: TRBV7-6; clone_size: once; cdr3_nt: TGTGCCAGCAGCCCGCAGGGGGCAGGCACCGGGGAGCTGTTTTTT; cdr3_aa: CASSPQGAGTGELFF
j_call: TRBJ2-2; d_call: -; v_call: TRBV9; clone_size: -; cdr3_nt: TGTGCCAGCAGCGCCCAGCCAGGCACCGGGGAGCTGTTTTTT; cdr3_aa: CASSAQPGTGELFF
j_call: TRBJ2-1; d_call: -; v_call: TRBV14; clone_size: few; cdr3_nt: TGTGCCAGCAGCCATATCGTTGGGGGCGGGGAGCAGTTCTTC; cdr3_aa: CASSHIVGGGEQFF
j_call: TRBJ2-1; d_call: -; v_call: TRBV6-1; clone_size: -; cdr3_nt: TGTGCCAGCAGTGACTACAGGGTTTACAATGAGCAGTTCTTC; cdr3_aa: CASSDYRVYNEQFF
j_call: TRBJ1-5; d_call: -; v_call: TRBV7-6; clone_size: -; cdr3_nt: TGTGCCAGCAGCTTAGCAGAATACGGGACTCCTGCGTCGACAAATCAGCCCCAGCATTTT; cdr3_aa: CASSLAEYGTPASTNQPQHF
j_call: TRBJ1-5; d_call: -; v_call: TRBV5-5; clone_size: -; cdr3_nt: TGTGCCAGCAGCTTATTGAGCCTCGAGCCCCAGCATTTT; cdr3_aa: CASSLLSLEPQHF
j_call: TRBJ2-7; d_call: TRBD2; v_call: TRBV18; clone_size: -; cdr3_nt: TGTGCCAGCTCACCACACCCTAGCGGGGCCGAGCAGTACTTC; cdr3_aa: CASSPHPSGAEQYF
j_call: TRBJ2-7; d_call: -; v_call: TRBV5-6; clone_size: -; cdr3_nt: TGTGCCAGCAGCTTGGCCTCAGGGGACGAGCAGTACTTC; cdr3_aa: CASSLASGDEQYF
j_call: TRBJ2-2; d_call: TRBD2; v_call: TRBV5-1; clone_size: -; cdr3_nt: TGCGCCAGCGGGGGGGAGATTCCGAACACCGGGGAGCTGTTTTTT; cdr3_aa: CASGGEIPNTGELFF
j_call: TRBJ2-1; d_call: TRBD1; v_call: TRBV13; clone_size: -; cdr3_nt: TGTGCCAGCAGCCATGACAGGGGGAATGAGCAGTTCTTC; cdr3_aa: CASSHDRGNEQFF
j_call: TRBJ2-5; d_call: -; v_call: TRBV7-7; clone_size: -; cdr3_nt: TGTGCTAGCAGCTTAGGTTACGGGGTTGAGACCCAGTACTTC; cdr3_aa: CASSLGYGVETQYF
j_call: TRBJ2-3; d_call: -; v_call: TRBV30; clone_size: -; cdr3_nt: TGTGCCTGGATCCGACTAGGACCAGATACGCAGTATTTT; cdr3_aa: CAWIRLGPDTQYF
j_call: TRBJ2-7; d_call: TRBD2; v_call: TRBV5-1; clone_size: -; cdr3_nt: TGCGCCAGCAGCTTGGGGACTAGCGGGGTCGAGCAGTACTTC; cdr3_aa: CASSLGTSGVEQYF
j_call: TRBJ1-5; d_call: -; v_call: TRBV11-3; clone_size: -; cdr3_nt: TGTGCCAGACCCAGACAGGATCAGCCCCAGCATTTT; cdr3_aa: CARPRQDQPQHF
j_call: TRBJ1-2; d_call: TRBD1; v_call: TRBV6-1; clone_size: -; cdr3_nt: TGTGCCAGCAGTGAAGTAGGGACAGTCAATGGCTACACCTTC; cdr3_aa: CASSEVGTVNGYTF
j_call: TRBJ2-1; d_call: TRBD2; v_call: TRBV5-6; clone_size: -; cdr3_nt: TGTGCCAGCAGCTTAGTCCCTAGCGGGGGGGCCCATGAGCAGTTCTTC; cdr3_aa: CASSLVPSGGAHEQFF
j_call: TRBJ2-2; d_call: -; v_call: TRBV6-5; clone_size: -; cdr3_nt: TGTGCCAGCAGTTTGGGGACTTTGGGGGAGCTGTTTTTT; cdr3_aa: CASSLGTLGELFF
j_call: TRBJ2-7; d_call: TRBD2; v_call: TRBV5-5; clone_size: few; cdr3_nt: TGTGCCAGCAGCCTCCGCATGACTAGCGGGGGGAACTACGAGCAGTACTTC; cdr3_aa: CASSLRMTSGGNYEQYF